This T cell receptor beta chain was captured in a study of T cell responses to AZD1222 COVID-19 vaccine. Trimming pared 0 bases from V and 6 bases from J, leaving 9 bases between. CDR1 MNHEY and CDR2 SVGEGT come from the germline V gene. The CDR3 length is 13 residues. Sequencing was performed with immunoSEQ multiplex PCR; in TCRdb, only in-frame clones are kept and a portion is missing. The table records 60,000 to 85,000 clones, about nine tenths of them present only once. The gene calls are TRBV6-2 or TRBV6-3 and TRBJ2-7, with D maybe TRBD1 (5 bases). The source material was peripheral blood, sampled 28 days after the second AZD1222 dose. The TCR was taken from an adult who received the AZD1222 COVID-19 vaccine. The CDR3 bases are TGTGCCAGCAGTTACTCGATCCAGGGCGAGCAGTACTTC. Translation gives CASSYSIQGEQYF.